The rows below give T cell receptor beta chains drawn from one sample of a study of T cell repertoires in cytomegalovirus infection. MiXCR, applied by TCRdb to the reads, yields one record per CDR3 protein. The table lists around 450,000 distinct CDR3 sequences, approximately 31% of them singletons, with around 13% in the top ten. Sequencing was done on a sample of PBMCs. These receptors all stem from a human donor in good health (CMV status not recorded). Some clones in this sample may be carry-over from other donors' samples. CDR3s include the opening cysteine and the closing phenylalanine or tryptophan. The D gene is left open where the match is weak. For some rows the clone size is stated as once, few or many, or as a class when expanded; others skip it.

v_gene: TRBV12-3/TRBV12-4
abundance: few
d_gene: .
j_gene: TRBJ2-2
CDR3aa: CASSLEPSGRGGELFF
CDR3nt: TGTGCCAGCAGTTTAGAACCCTCCGGGCGGGGCGGGGAGCTGTTTTTT

v_gene: TRBV11-2
abundance: many
d_gene: .
j_gene: TRBJ1-5
CDR3aa: CASSPGTNSNQPQHF
CDR3nt: TGTGCCAGCAGCCCCGGAACAAATAGCAATCAGCCCCAGCATTTT

v_gene: TRBV6-1
abundance: .
d_gene: .
j_gene: TRBJ2-7
CDR3aa: CARSELGGGSYEQYF
CDR3nt: TGTGCCCGCAGTGAGCTAGGGGGGGGTTCCTACGAGCAGTACTTC

v_gene: TRBV2
abundance: few
d_gene: .
j_gene: TRBJ2-3
CDR3aa: CASVAGTTQYF
CDR3nt: TGTGCCAGCGTAGCCGGGACCACGCAGTATTTT

v_gene: TRBV7-6
abundance: many
d_gene: .
j_gene: TRBJ2-2
CDR3aa: CASAGTTQNTGELFF
CDR3nt: TGTGCCAGCGCCGGGACAACTCAGAACACCGGGGAGCTGTTTTTT

v_gene: TRBV20-1
abundance: .
d_gene: TRBD1
j_gene: TRBJ2-1
CDR3aa: CSASPRDSVNNEQFF
CDR3nt: TGCAGTGCTAGCCCCCGGGACAGCGTTAACAATGAGCAGTTCTTC

v_gene: TRBV5-4
abundance: few
d_gene: TRBD1
j_gene: TRBJ1-2
CDR3aa: CASSIGQGNGYTF
CDR3nt: TGTGCCAGCAGCATTGGACAGGGGAATGGCTACACCTTC

v_gene: TRBV6-6
abundance: few
d_gene: .
j_gene: TRBJ1-5
CDR3aa: CASGMRNRDSNQPQHF
CDR3nt: TGTGCCAGCGGTATGAGAAACAGGGATAGCAATCAGCCCCAGCATTTT

v_gene: TRBV4-1
abundance: .
d_gene: TRBD1
j_gene: TRBJ1-3
CDR3aa: CASSLTGLGNTIYF
CDR3nt: TGCGCCAGCAGCCTGACAGGGCTTGGAAACACCATATATTTT

v_gene: TRBV19
abundance: .
d_gene: TRBD2
j_gene: TRBJ2-3
CDR3aa: CASSPFRAGVPQDTQYF
CDR3nt: TGTGCCAGTAGCCCCTTTCGAGCGGGGGTACCCCAGGATACGCAGTATTTT

v_gene: TRBV7-4
abundance: .
d_gene: .
j_gene: TRBJ2-5
CDR3aa: CASTMDRQETPYF
CDR3nt: TGTGCCAGCACCATGGACAGACAAGAGACCCCGTACTTC

v_gene: TRBV19
abundance: .
d_gene: .
j_gene: TRBJ2-5
CDR3aa: CASIISWGRVGDQETQYF
CDR3nt: TGTGCCAGTATTATCAGTTGGGGAAGGGTGGGGGATCAAGAGACCCAGTACTTC

v_gene: TRBV6-5
abundance: few
d_gene: .
j_gene: TRBJ1-4
CDR3aa: CASSYMGEEKLFF
CDR3nt: TGTGCCAGCAGTTACATGGGGGAAGAAAAACTGTTTTTT

v_gene: TRBV5-4
abundance: .
d_gene: .
j_gene: TRBJ2-1
CDR3aa: CASSLAFTRGAYNEQFF
CDR3nt: TGTGCCAGCAGCTTGGCCTTTACGCGGGGAGCCTACAATGAGCAGTTCTTC

v_gene: TRBV7-2
abundance: many
d_gene: TRBD1
j_gene: TRBJ2-5
CDR3aa: CASSLVWDRVETQYF
CDR3nt: TGTGCCAGCAGCTTAGTATGGGACAGGGTAGAGACCCAGTACTTC

v_gene: TRBV25-1
abundance: .
d_gene: .
j_gene: TRBJ2-3
CDR3aa: CASSEDWGGASTDTQYF
CDR3nt: TGTGCCAGCAGTGAAGATTGGGGGGGGGCTTCCACAGATACGCAGTATTTT

v_gene: TRBV5-1
abundance: .
d_gene: TRBD2
j_gene: TRBJ2-2
CDR3aa: CASSTLIGGAPGELFF
CDR3nt: TGCGCCAGCAGCACCCTGATCGGGGGGGCCCCGGGGGAGCTGTTTTTT

v_gene: TRBV5-4
abundance: .
d_gene: TRBD2
j_gene: TRBJ2-5
CDR3aa: CASSWSGGRETQYF
CDR3nt: TGTGCCAGCAGCTGGAGCGGGGGTCGCGAGACCCAGTACTTC

v_gene: TRBV10-2
abundance: few
d_gene: .
j_gene: TRBJ1-5
CDR3aa: CASTPGLYSNQPQHF
CDR3nt: TGCGCCAGCACTCCGGGGCTGTATAGCAATCAGCCCCAGCATTTT

v_gene: TRBV6-1
abundance: .
d_gene: .
j_gene: TRBJ2-3
CDR3aa: CASSQGRVNTDTQYF
CDR3nt: TGTGCCAGCAGCCAAGGTCGGGTTAACACAGATACGCAGTATTTT

v_gene: TRBV10-3
abundance: .
d_gene: .
j_gene: TRBJ1-1
CDR3aa: CAIRGDISEAFF
CDR3nt: TGTGCCATCAGGGGCGATATCAGTGAAGCTTTCTTT

v_gene: TRBV12-3/TRBV12-4
abundance: .
d_gene: .
j_gene: TRBJ2-7
CDR3aa: CVSRSAGRFYEQYF
CDR3nt: TGTGTCAGCAGATCCGCGGGGAGGTTCTACGAGCAGTACTTC

v_gene: TRBV7-2
abundance: many
d_gene: .
j_gene: TRBJ2-5
CDR3aa: CASSVGELPHQETQYF
CDR3nt: TGTGCCAGCAGCGTGGGGGAGCTGCCCCACCAAGAGACCCAGTACTTC

v_gene: TRBV4-1
abundance: few
d_gene: TRBD1
j_gene: TRBJ2-3
CDR3aa: CASSQAGTGSDTQYF
CDR3nt: TGCGCCAGCAGCCAGGCCGGGACAGGGTCAGATACGCAGTATTTT

v_gene: TRBV18
abundance: .
d_gene: .
j_gene: TRBJ1-6
CDR3aa: CASSQEQLDNSPLHF
CDR3nt: TGTGCCAGCTCACAGGAACAGCTTGATAATTCACCCCTCCACTTT

v_gene: TRBV20-1
abundance: .
d_gene: .
j_gene: TRBJ2-1
CDR3aa: CSARVRAGNEQFF
CDR3nt: TGCAGTGCTAGAGTTCGGGCGGGCAATGAGCAGTTCTTC

v_gene: TRBV6-6
abundance: once
d_gene: .
j_gene: TRBJ2-5
CDR3aa: CASSKSGPQETQYF
CDR3nt: TGTGCCAGCAGTAAATCCGGGCCCCAAGAGACCCAGTACTTC

v_gene: TRBV2
abundance: .
d_gene: TRBD1
j_gene: TRBJ2-1
CDR3aa: CARTSGGGEQFF
CDR3nt: TGTGCCAGGACGTCAGGGGGCGGTGAGCAGTTCTTC